Following are 7 T cell receptor beta chains from one sample sequenced in a study of cytomegalovirus exposure and HLA in healthy donors. PCR used 60 Vbeta primers and 13 Jbeta primers. This table comes from immunoSEQ multiplex PCR, and its TCRdb copy is limited to in-frame clones, with some not included. The sample shows 130,000 to 150,000 clones, 70% to 80% of them seen only once. Sequencing was carried out using PBMCs. The receptors originated from a man between 18 and 29 years old in good health and CMV-seronegative.

The chain joins TRBV27 to TRBJ1-6, with TRBD1 matching 7 bases. Germline trimming cut 5 bases from V and 9 bases from J; bases unmatched to any gene: 4. Per the germline V gene, CDR1 is MNHEY and CDR2 is SMNVEV (reference sequence). The CDR3 consists of 13 residues. The CDR3 DNA reads TGTGCCAGCAGTCTGGCAGGGGGTTCACCCCTCCACTTT. Translation: CASSLAGGSPLHF.

The J gene is TRBJ2-7, the V gene TRBV4-1; 8 nucleotides agree with TRBD2. CDR1 and CDR2 from the germline V gene are MGHRA and YSYEKL. There are 15 residues in the CDR3. V shed 1 base, J shed 4 bases, and the junction held 6 bases outside the gene matches. This chain's CDR3 is CASSQVAGGMYEQYF. The CDR3 DNA is TGCGCCAGCAGCCAAGTGGCGGGGGGAATGTACGAGCAGTACTTC.

The rearrangement links TRBV19 to TRBJ2-5, with 9 bases aligning to TRBD1. Germline V gene lookup returns CDR1 LNHDA and CDR2 SQIVND (reference sequence). V gave up 5 bases and J gave up 4 bases; unmatched junction bases: 8. The CDR3 length is 15 residues. The CDR3 region has the DNA TGTGCCAGTAGTGACATCGGGACAGGGAGAGAGACCCAGTACTTC. Protein: CASSDIGTGRETQYF.

The J gene is TRBJ2-5, the V gene TRBV9; D perhaps matches TRBD2 (5 bases). TRBJ2-7 explains the end of the DNA better; the J call may be wrong. Germline V lookup: CDR1 SGDLS, CDR2 YYNGEE. The CDR3 runs to 14 residues. The CDR3 loop is CASSVGTGTYEQYF. CDR3 DNA: TGTGCCAGCAGCGTAGGGACGGGAACCTACGAGCAGTACTTC.

The rearrangement uses TRBV6-5 and TRBJ2-5, with 9 bases fitting TRBD1. With the DNA end fitting TRBJ2-7 better, the J assignment may be wrong. Germline CDR1 MNHEY, CDR2 SVGAGI. CDR3 size: 14 residues. CDR3 residues: CASSPDRGRDEQYF. The CDR3, as DNA: TGTGCCAGCAGTCCCGACAGGGGGAGAGACGAGCAGTACTTC.

A single count supports this clone. The chain uses TRBV7-2 and TRBJ2-7; TRBD2 agrees at 8 bases. Per the germline V gene, CDR1 is SGHTA and CDR2 is FQGNSA. The CDR3 consists of 13 residues. V lost 6 bases and J lost 3; bases outside the gene matches: 4. CDR3 protein: CASRREGGYEQYF. As DNA, the CDR3 is TGTGCCAGCAGACGGGAGGGCGGCTACGAGCAGTACTTC.

This clone has a handful of counts. This chain joins TRBV30 and TRBJ2-3; D gene unclear. The length of the CDR3 is 13 residues. CDR1 and CDR2 from the germline V gene are GTSNPN and SVGIG (reference sequence). V lost 4 bases, J lost 4 bases, and 12 bases lay in between. CDR3 amino acids: CAWTQLVSDTQYF. The CDR3 bases are TGTGCCTGGACACAGCTGGTTTCAGATACGCAGTATTTT.